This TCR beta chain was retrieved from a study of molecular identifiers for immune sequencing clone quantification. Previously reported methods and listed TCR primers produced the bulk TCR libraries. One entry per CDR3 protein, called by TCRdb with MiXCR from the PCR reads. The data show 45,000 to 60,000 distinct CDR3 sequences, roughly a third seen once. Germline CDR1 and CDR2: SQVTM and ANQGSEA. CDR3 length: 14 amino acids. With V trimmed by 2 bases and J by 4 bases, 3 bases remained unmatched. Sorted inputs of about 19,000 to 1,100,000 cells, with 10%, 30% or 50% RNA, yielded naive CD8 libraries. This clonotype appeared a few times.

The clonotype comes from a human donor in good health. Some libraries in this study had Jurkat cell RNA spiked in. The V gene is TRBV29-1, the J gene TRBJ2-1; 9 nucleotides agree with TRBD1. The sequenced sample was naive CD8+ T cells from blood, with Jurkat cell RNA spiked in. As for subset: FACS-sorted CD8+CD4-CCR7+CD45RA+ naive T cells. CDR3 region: CSVEWDRVYNEQFF. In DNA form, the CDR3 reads TGCAGCGTTGAATGGGACAGGGTTTACAATGAGCAGTTCTTC.